The rows below give T cell receptor beta chains drawn from one sample of a study of cytomegalovirus exposure and HLA in healthy donors. Data came from immunoSEQ multiplex PCR; TCRdb stores just in-frame clones and leaves some out. The table shows 95,000 to 150,000 clones, with about 10% occurring only once. The sequenced material came from PBMCs. The receptors originated from a woman aged 18-29 years in good health and CMV-seropositive. Each CDR3 is given with its conserved first and last residue. Each record gives: V gene, D gene, J gene, clone size, CDR3 protein, CDR3 DNA. D genes are given only for firm matches. The size of a clone is reported for some rows only, either as once, few or many, or as a class for expanded clones.

v_gene: TRBV29-1
d_gene: .
j_gene: TRBJ2-1
abundance: .
CDR3aa: CSVARPAVDNEQFF
CDR3nt: TGCAGCGTCGCCCGCCCGGCGGTGGACAATGAGCAGTTCTTC

v_gene: TRBV29-1
d_gene: TRBD1
j_gene: TRBJ1-1
abundance: .
CDR3aa: CSDGQGRENTEAFF
CDR3nt: TGCAGCGATGGACAGGGTAGAGAGAACACTGAAGCTTTCTTT

v_gene: TRBV9
d_gene: TRBD2
j_gene: TRBJ2-7
abundance: .
CDR3aa: CASSVGLAGVEQYF
CDR3nt: TGTGCCAGCAGCGTAGGACTAGCGGGAGTAGAGCAGTACTTC

v_gene: TRBV11-2
d_gene: .
j_gene: TRBJ2-5
abundance: .
CDR3aa: CASSLSLGGGKETQYF
CDR3nt: TGTGCCAGCAGCTTATCCCTTGGGGGAGGCAAAGAGACCCAGTACTTC

v_gene: TRBV30
d_gene: .
j_gene: TRBJ2-6
abundance: few
CDR3aa: CAWAAGLSSGANVLTF
CDR3nt: TGTGCCTGGGCGGCAGGGCTATCCTCTGGGGCCAACGTCCTGACTTTC

v_gene: TRBV6-5
d_gene: TRBD1
j_gene: TRBJ2-7
abundance: few
CDR3aa: CASSTNRGPYEQYF
CDR3nt: TGTGCCAGCAGCACCAACAGGGGACCTTACGAGCAGTACTTC

v_gene: TRBV6-1
d_gene: TRBD1
j_gene: TRBJ1-2
abundance: few
CDR3aa: CASIGQGNSYGYTF
CDR3nt: TGTGCCAGCATCGGACAGGGGAACAGCTATGGCTACACCTTC

v_gene: TRBV18
d_gene: .
j_gene: TRBJ1-1
abundance: .
CDR3aa: CASSPISQALWMNTEAFF
CDR3nt: TGTGCCAGCTCACCAATTTCGCAGGCTCTATGGATGAACACTGAAGCTTTCTTT

v_gene: TRBV5-4
d_gene: .
j_gene: TRBJ1-4
abundance: few
CDR3aa: CASSLGEPSTTNEKLFF
CDR3nt: TGTGCCAGCAGCTTGGGTGAGCCGAGCACAACTAATGAAAAACTGTTTTTT

v_gene: TRBV13
d_gene: TRBD2
j_gene: TRBJ2-5
abundance: few
CDR3aa: CASSTREPRETQYF
CDR3nt: TGTGCCAGCAGCACGCGGGAGCCTCGGGAGACCCAGTACTTC

v_gene: TRBV4-1
d_gene: TRBD1
j_gene: TRBJ1-5
abundance: few
CDR3aa: CASSQEPAGGWQPQHF
CDR3nt: TGCGCCAGCAGCCAAGAACCGGCAGGGGGTTGGCAGCCCCAGCATTTT

v_gene: TRBV5-6
d_gene: TRBD2
j_gene: TRBJ2-5
abundance: .
CDR3aa: CASNTDGLAGGVETQYF
CDR3nt: TGTGCCAGCAACACCGACGGACTAGCGGGAGGAGTGGAGACCCAGTACTTC

v_gene: TRBV29-1
d_gene: .
j_gene: TRBJ1-2
abundance: few
CDR3aa: CSVYGSAGKGYTF
CDR3nt: TGCAGCGTTTATGGGTCCGCAGGAAAAGGCTACACCTTC

v_gene: TRBV7-2
d_gene: TRBD1
j_gene: TRBJ1-1
abundance: .
CDR3aa: CASSLSQDRDPEAFF
CDR3nt: TGTGCCAGCAGCTTATCCCAGGACAGGGACCCCGAAGCTTTCTTT

v_gene: TRBV28
d_gene: .
j_gene: TRBJ1-5
abundance: few
CDR3aa: CASSVPQGRGQPQHF
CDR3nt: TGTGCCAGCAGTGTCCCTCAGGGAAGGGGACAGCCCCAGCATTTT

v_gene: TRBV4-1
d_gene: .
j_gene: TRBJ1-1
abundance: few
CDR3aa: CASSQGQVRIMNTEAFF
CDR3nt: TGCGCCAGCAGCCAAGGGCAGGTCCGGATCATGAACACTGAAGCTTTCTTT

v_gene: TRBV7-3
d_gene: .
j_gene: TRBJ2-5
abundance: .
CDR3aa: CASSLARQETQYF
CDR3nt: TGTGCCAGCAGCCTAGCGCGACAAGAGACCCAGTACTTC

v_gene: TRBV7-6
d_gene: .
j_gene: TRBJ1-2
abundance: .
CDR3aa: CASSRAGGRKGYTF
CDR3nt: TGTGCCAGCAGTCGCGCCGGGGGGCGGAAAGGCTACACCTTC

v_gene: TRBV29-1
d_gene: TRBD1
j_gene: TRBJ2-3
abundance: .
CDR3aa: CSVSPGQGTDTQYF
CDR3nt: TGTAGCGTTTCACCGGGACAGGGCACAGATACGCAGTATTTT

v_gene: TRBV9
d_gene: .
j_gene: TRBJ2-1
abundance: few
CDR3aa: CASSVGLDYFFEQFF
CDR3nt: TGTGCCAGCAGCGTGGGATTGGACTACTTTTTTGAGCAGTTCTTC